This T cell receptor (beta chain) was sequenced during a study of control samples from healthy donors and cancer patients. Germline V gives CDR1 MNHEY, CDR2 SMNVEV (reference sequence). Trimming left V 0 bases short and J 4 bases short, with 15 bases between. The CDR3 loop spans 16 amino acids. Clones were sequenced by immunoSEQ multiplex PCR, and TCRdb holds only the in-frame ones, with some missing. Here the sample spans about 140,000 clones, approximately 94% being singletons. This clonotype was sampled from a man in his forties or fifties in good health. The sample comprised blood. The rearrangement joins TRBV27 to TRBJ1-2, with D possibly being TRBD1 (6 bases). The CDR3 sequence: CASSLSPTGLVYGYTF. The CDR3 region has the DNA TGTGCCAGCAGTTTATCTCCTACAGGGCTGGTCTATGGCTACACCTTC.